This entry features one T cell receptor (beta chain) sequence. This sample is part of a study of blood T cell repertoires in COVID-19. In the study overall: Acute and convalescent COVID-19 samples came from the United States, Italy and Spain. PBMCs, B-cell-depleted T cells, or T cells provided the cDNA or gDNA that made up the material.

The CDR3 extends over 14 amino acids. The germline V gene encodes CDR1 SGHTA and CDR2 FQGTGA. Unmatched junction bases numbered 3, after V lost 5 bases and J lost 1 base. Per the study methods: It was from reference gene primer amplification that nucleated cell counts were estimated. The repertoire was sequenced with immunoSEQ multiplex PCR; TCRdb's copy has only in-frame clones and lacks some. V and J calls and clone size are given by that table; D and trimming were obtained from the DNA. Of 200,000 to 300,000 clones listed, about 89% are singletons. Sequencing was carried out using peripheral blood. The chain joins TRBV7-3 to TRBJ1-1, with 8 bases aligning to TRBD1. The receptor comes from a man in his forties who had recovered from COVID-19. The CDR3 sequence is CASSPDRENTEAFF. For the CDR3, the DNA is TGTGCCAGCAGCCCGGACAGGGAGAACACTGAAGCTTTCTTT.